The clone carrying this T cell receptor (beta chain) was counted many times. Primers used in a second PCR of roughly 7 to 11 cycles were a sample-barcoded 5' primer and a J-beta primer mix. MiXCR, run by TCRdb on the 5' RACE reads, gives a single entry per CDR3 protein. Of some 1.7 million distinct CDR3 sequences detected, about 28% appear once; the ten largest clones hold about 8%. Per the germline V gene, CDR1 is SGHKS and CDR2 is YYEKEE (reference sequence). Trimming removed 1 base from V and 3 bases from J, with 10 bases in between. This CDR3 has 14 residues. The data were obtained in a study of blood T cells in healthy people across ages.

J is TRBJ2-5 and V is TRBV5-5, with a tentative D call TRBD1 (5 bases). Material for sequencing was blood. The TCR sequence derives from a woman aged 25 to 39 in good health. CDR3 sequence: CASSLTSREETQYF. In DNA, the CDR3 is TGTGCCAGCAGCTTGACTTCCAGGGAAGAGACCCAGTACTTC.